The 17 T cell receptor beta chains reported below all come from one sample, sequenced in a study of CD8 T cells in ankylosing spondylitis. These receptors are not linked to any known antigen. The study, taken as a whole, reports: Made up of eight or nine highly homologous variants, a TCR beta motif appeared characteristic of ankylosing spondylitis blood.

Each CDR3 protein is one row after TCRdb ran MiXCR on the 5' RACE reads. The repertoire holds about 450,000 distinct CDR3 sequences, with 25% to 30% as singletons. The sample comprised blood, either unsorted or a sorted T cell fraction (not recorded which). Receptor source: a male donor with ankylosing spondylitis.

The chain links TRBV24-1 to TRBJ2-3; 9 positions match TRBD1. J gave up 3 bases and V 4 bases, and 4 bases lay outside the gene matches. The CDR3 extends over 15 amino acids. Germline CDR1 KGHDR, CDR2 SFDVKD. CDR3 sequence reads: CATSEPGQGTDTQYF. CDR3 nucleotides: TGTGCCACCAGTGAACCTGGACAGGGGACAGATACGCAGTATTTT.

The V call is TRBV20-1, the J call TRBJ1-5, with D possibly being TRBD1 (5 bases). This CDR3 comprises 13 residues. The germline V gene encodes CDR1 DFQATT and CDR2 SNEGSKA (reference sequence). The V end lost 1 base, the J end lost 4 bases, and 8 bases lay between the germline ends. The CDR3 spells CSARVAGNQPQHF. The CDR3 nucleotides read TGCAGTGCTAGAGTTGCAGGGAATCAGCCCCAGCATTTT.

This clonotype was seen only a few times. V is TRBV20-1 and J is TRBJ2-1, with 12 positions matching TRBD2. The CDR3 covers 14 residues. The trim removed 1 base at V and 9 bases at J, leaving 4 bases unmatched. Germline CDR1 and CDR2: DFQATT and SNEGSKA (reference sequence). The DNA for the CDR3 is TGCAGTGCTAGAGGACTAGCGGGAGTTCGTGAGCAGTTCTTC. Its translation: CSARGLAGVREQFF.

CDR3 DNA sequence: TGTGCCAGCAGTCAGGGGCTGAACACCGAGCAGTTCTTC. This encodes CASSQGLNTEQFF. V is TRBV9 and J is TRBJ2-1; perhaps TRBD1 as D (6 bases). Germline V CDR1 and CDR2: SGDLS, YYNGEE. The length of the CDR3 is 13 residues. V was clipped by 5 bases and J by 10 bases, with 16 bases between them.

This clonotype has only a few counts. V usage is TRBV12-3 or TRBV12-4 and J usage is TRBJ2-3; 7 nucleotides match TRBD1. V lost 5 bases and J lost 0; bases outside the gene matches: 20. The CDR3 is 20 amino acids. CDR3 sequence (DNA): TGTGCCAGCAGTCCCACCGGGTTGGCTAGGACAGGCCAAAGCACAGATACGCAGTATTTT. It encodes CASSPTGLARTGQSTDTQYF.

This clonotype was picked up a small number of times. J is TRBJ2-2 and V is TRBV12-3 or TRBV12-4, with D unresolved. The CDR3 loop spans 15 amino acids. Trimming removed 1 base from V and 6 bases from J, with 12 bases in between. CDR3 in DNA: TGTGCCAGCAGTTTAGGGGCTGGGCTCGCCGGGGAGCTGTTTTTT. Translation: CASSLGAGLAGELFF.

The CDR3 coding sequence is TGCAGTGCTAGCAGATTTGGGGGCTACACCTTC. This gives the protein CSASRFGGYTF. The genes are TRBV20-1 and TRBJ1-2; D is ambiguous. Germline V gene lookup returns CDR1 DFQATT and CDR2 SNEGSKA (reference sequence). The CDR3 is made up of 11 amino acids. Trimming took 3 bases from V and 8 from J, leaving 10 bases between them.

The CDR3 reads CASSATEDPYQPQHF. CDR3 DNA sequence: TGTGCCAGTAGTGCGACAGAAGATCCTTATCAGCCCCAGCATTTT. The chain links TRBV19 to TRBJ1-5; D might be TRBD1 (5 bases). Trimming took off 5 bases at V and 5 bases at J, with 16 bases between the two ends. The CDR3 is 15 residues long. Germline assignment: CDR1 LNHDA and CDR2 SQIVND (reference sequence). Using reference TRBV19 and TRBJ1-5 for the parts outside the CDR3, the full variable domain is DGGITQSPKYLFRKEGQNVTLSCEQNLNHDAMYWYRQDPGQGLRLIYYSQIVNDFQKGDIAEGYSVSREKKESFPLTVTSAQKNPTAFYLCASSATEDPYQPQHFGDGTRLSIL.

This clonotype was seen more than once but under ten times. This chain uses TRBV7-9 with TRBJ1-6; D gene ambiguous. Trimming left V 2 bases short and J 8 bases short, with 16 bases between. From germline, CDR1 is SEHNR and CDR2 FQNEAQ (reference sequence). The CDR3 spans 16 residues. For the CDR3, the DNA is TGTGCCAGCAGCTTACGGGGAGTTCGAGAGGATTCACCCCTCCACTTT. Translated, it gives CASSLRGVREDSPLHF.

The chain couples TRBV6-1 to TRBJ2-1; 7 positions agree with TRBD2. V was clipped by 4 bases and J by 1 base; unmatched bases: 7. The CDR3 is 16 amino acids. Germline CDR1 is MNHNS and CDR2 is SASEGT. CDR3 in amino acids: CASSAIGGGSYNEQFF. In DNA form, the CDR3 reads TGTGCCAGCAGTGCCATTGGGGGAGGGTCCTACAATGAGCAGTTCTTC.

The rearrangement uses TRBV5-1 and TRBJ2-2; D may be TRBD1 (5 bases). V was pared by 4 bases and J by 3 bases, with 13 bases between. CDR3 length: 15 amino acids. Germline CDR1 SGHRS, CDR2 YFSETQ. This CDR3 is CASSEAGRDTGELFF. The CDR3 nucleotides are TGCGCCAGCAGCGAGGCAGGGCGAGACACCGGGGAGCTGTTTTTT. Full variable domain (remainder filled in from reference TRBV5-1 and TRBJ2-2): KAGVTQTPRYLIKTRGQQVTLSCSPISGHRSVSWYQQTPGQGLQFLFEYFSETQRNKGNFPGRFSGRQFSNSRSEMNVSTLELGDSALYLCASSEAGRDTGELFFGEGSRLTVL.

The gene calls are TRBV6-5 and TRBJ2-1; a weak D match, TRBD2 (5 bases). From germline, CDR1 is MNHEY and CDR2 SVGAGI. Trimming removed 0 bases at V and 4 bases at J, with 7 bases between. The CDR3 runs to 14 residues. CDR3 protein: CASSYSRVYNEQFF. The CDR3 region has the DNA TGTGCCAGCAGTTACTCGAGGGTGTACAATGAGCAGTTCTTC.

The rearrangement links TRBV5-1 to TRBJ2-2, with 9 bases aligning to TRBD1. CDR1 and CDR2 (germline): SGHRS, YFSETQ. With 0 bases clipped from V and 4 bases from J, the junction kept 4 bases outside the gene matches. The CDR3 is 16 residues long. The DNA for the CDR3 is TGCGCCAGCAGCTTGGACAGGGGGCCGATCACCGGGGAGCTGTTTTTT. Its translation is CASSLDRGPITGELFF.

J is TRBJ2-7 and V is TRBV29-1; no firm D call. The germline V gene has CDR1 SQVTM and CDR2 ANQGSEA. The germline V and J ends were trimmed by 7 bases and 5 bases, with 27 bases remaining between them. The CDR3 extends over 16 amino acids. CDR3 protein: CSAAAPGLESNHEQYF. The CDR3 DNA follows: TGCAGCGCAGCTGCACCCGGGCTCGAAAGTAATCACGAGCAGTACTTC.

The CDR3 is CASSESGRSNTEAFF. The CDR3 coding sequence is TGTGCCAGCAGTGAATCAGGCAGATCGAACACTGAAGCTTTCTTT. The chain joins TRBV25-1 to TRBJ1-1, with D uncertain. V lost 1 base, J lost 1 base, and 10 bases lay in between. Germline V gives CDR1 MGHDK, CDR2 SYGVNS. The CDR3 spans 15 residues.

This clonotype was counted between two and nine times. DNA for the CDR3: TGTGCCAGCAGCTTAGAGGGGACAGTTATTAGCAATCAGCCCCAGCATTTT. Residues: CASSLEGTVISNQPQHF. The rearrangement links TRBV7-9 to TRBJ1-5; 7 bases are a match to TRBD1. The V and J ends lost 1 base and 0 bases, in that order; junction bases with no gene match: 6. Germline V CDR1 and CDR2: SEHNR, FQNEAQ (reference sequence). This CDR3 comprises 17 residues.

This chain links TRBV29-1 with TRBJ2-1, with 10 bases aligning to TRBD2. CDR1 and CDR2 (germline): SQVTM, ANQGSEA. V was pared by 3 bases and J by 10 bases, with 9 bases of the junction left unmatched. This CDR3 region has 14 residues. CDR3 DNA: TGCAGCGTTGACGCACTAGCGGGGCGGGGGGAGCAGTTCTTC. Protein product: CSVDALAGRGEQFF.